The sequence of this T cell receptor beta chain was determined in a study of blood T cell repertoires in COVID-19. In the study overall: Sites across the United States, Italy and Spain contributed samples from acute and convalescent COVID-19.

Original processing notes: Researchers report that nucleated cell counts were estimated from reference gene primer amplification. The table came from immunoSEQ multiplex PCR; TCRdb's copy has only in-frame clones and leaves some out. V and J calls and clone size are as listed in that table; D and trimming were resolved from the DNA. The sample lists more than 90,000 clones, roughly 79% occurring once. The CDR3 runs 15 residues. V lost 2 bases, J lost 8 bases, and 9 bases stayed unmatched. Germline CDR1 reads SGHRS; CDR2 reads YFSETQ. The sample consisted of peripheral blood. The TCR originated in a woman older than 75 with acute or convalescent COVID-19. The chain couples TRBV5-1 to TRBJ1-4, with 7 bases that match TRBD1. The CDR3 loop reads CASSLNRGADEKLFF. Here the CDR3 DNA reads TGCGCCAGCAGCTTAAACAGGGGAGCAGACGAAAAACTGTTTTTT.